The sequence of this T cell receptor (beta chain) was determined in a study of cytomegalovirus exposure and HLA in healthy donors. Broader study findings: Approximately 160 TCR beta chains were listed as cytomegalovirus-associated.

This CDR3 region has 14 residues. Germline CDR1 and CDR2: KGHSH and LQKENI. V lost 3 bases, J lost 4 bases, and 10 bases lay in between. In the PCR, 60 Vbeta and 13 Jbeta primers were used. Some clones are missing from TCRdb's copy, which holds only in-frame ones; the method was immunoSEQ multiplex PCR. The table has about 130,000 clones, around 80% seen once; the top ten hold about a tenth. With respect to this clone: The antigen remains unidentified.

The origin of this receptor is a man aged 25-45 years in good health and CMV-seropositive. The chain uses TRBV18 and TRBJ2-1; no clear D gene. Sequencing was done on a sample of PBMCs. CDR3 residues: CASSPQQQYNEQFF. As DNA, the CDR3 is TGTGCCAGCTCACCGCAACAACAGTACAATGAGCAGTTCTTC.